This T cell receptor (delta chain) was sequenced during a study of Vδ1+ human thymocytes. Broader study findings: TRG sequences recurred across donors, whereas TRD sequences stayed essentially private. Highly polyclonal TRG and TRD repertoires with Gaussian CDR3 length distributions appeared in thymus. Thymic delta-chain repertoires held roughly 20% Vdelta2 sequences and few Vdelta3, despite high sort purity. The authors advised highly purified populations and single-cell validation.

In regard to this clone: Its antigen is not known.

The germline V gene encodes CDR1 TSWWSYY and CDR2 QGS. The CDR3 is 14 residues long. The V and J ends lost 2 bases and 2 bases respectively, with 9 bases between them. RNA was extracted from the cells and then reverse transcribed. Pooled V-gene forward primers with one constant-region reverse primer generated the CDR3 amplicons by multiplex PCR. TCRdb processed the multiplex PCR reads again with the CATT caller. The table has 70,000 to 90,000 delta-chain clones, around 30% seen once; the top ten hold roughly 0.25%. After alphabeta T cell depletion, CD3+ Vdelta1+ Vdelta2- thymocytes were sorted. This sequence was found in a boy in the first two years of life who had congenital heart surgery. Input material: Vdelta1+ gamma-delta thymocytes from the thymus. As to subset: FACS-sorted CD3+ TCRalphabeta- TCRVdelta1+ TCRVdelta2- thymocytes. This chain connects TRDV1 to TRDJ1; D remains unclear. CDR3 sequence (DNA): TGTGCTCTTGGGGAAGGTCCACCTACCGATAAACTCATCTTT. Protein sequence: CALGEGPPTDKLIF.